A selection of T cell receptor beta chains follows, all from one sample in a study of graft-versus-host responses after intestinal transplantation. Data came from immunoSEQ multiplex PCR; TCRdb stores just in-frame clones and leaves some out. The sample contains approximately 99,000 clones, 90% to 95% of which appear only once. These receptors lack a known antigen. Specimen: unstimulated CD4+ T cells sorted from spleen or lymph node cells, collected before transplant. The receptors were gathered from a human donor who was the organ donor for an intestinal transplant. Both conserved end residues are part of each CDR3. The order of the fields is J gene, V gene, clone size, CDR3 protein. The size of a clone is reported for some rows only, either as once, few or many, or as a class for expanded clones.

J: TRBJ2-1
V: TRBV19
size: -
CDR3: CAGGTGSGEQFF

J: TRBJ2-6
V: TRBV4-1
size: -
CDR3: CASSQAARYGANVLTF

J: TRBJ1-2
V: TRBV7-9
size: -
CDR3: CASSLGRTGGGGGYGYTF

J: TRBJ2-7
V: TRBV7-6
size: -
CDR3: CASSWTGQNEQYF

J: TRBJ1-4
V: TRBV2
size: -
CDR3: CASSGILRGEKLFF

J: TRBJ1-1
V: TRBV19
size: -
CDR3: CASQTQGGTNTEAFF

J: TRBJ1-3
V: TRBV18
size: -
CDR3: CASSPDRVRNTIYF

J: TRBJ1-5
V: TRBV7-8
size: -
CDR3: CASSMRQRAAFNGQPQHF

J: TRBJ2-7
V: TRBV4-1
size: -
CDR3: CASSQDPKGGHTYEQYF

J: TRBJ2-1
V: TRBV6-5
size: -
CDR3: CASSYSRGSNEQFF

J: TRBJ2-7
V: TRBV5-1
size: -
CDR3: CASSLGLNYEQYF

J: TRBJ1-6
V: TRBV27
size: -
CDR3: CASRDRGNSPLHF

J: TRBJ1-6
V: TRBV7-6
size: -
CDR3: CASSSGTDNNSPLHF

J: TRBJ2-7
V: TRBV28
size: -
CDR3: CASRGPGISYEQYF

J: TRBJ2-3
V: TRBV4-2
size: -
CDR3: CASSQVMKGGDTQYF

J: TRBJ1-1
V: TRBV4-1
size: -
CDR3: CASSQADRRNTEAFF

J: TRBJ1-2
V: TRBV19
size: -
CDR3: CASSLLTGAGYTF

J: TRBJ2-3
V: TRBV19
size: -
CDR3: CASSRTGGLGTQYF

J: TRBJ2-1
V: TRBV7-9
size: -
CDR3: CASSLEGQGYNEQFF

J: TRBJ2-5
V: TRBV4-1
size: once
CDR3: CASSHIIRERGATNRETQYF

J: TRBJ2-3
V: TRBV9
size: -
CDR3: CASSAHSGHSTDTQYF

J: TRBJ2-2
V: TRBV11-2
size: -
CDR3: CASSFVRQNTGELFF

J: TRBJ2-1
V: TRBV10-2
size: -
CDR3: CASSVLARDEQFF

J: TRBJ1-3
V: TRBV9
size: once
CDR3: CASSVGAVSGNTIYF

J: TRBJ1-2
V: TRBV28
size: -
CDR3: CASSGRQSNYGYTF

J: TRBJ1-4
V: TRBV7-6
size: -
CDR3: CASSLNPGQGNEKLFF

J: TRBJ1-5
V: TRBV19
size: -
CDR3: CASTSPGGRDNQPQHF

J: TRBJ2-7
V: TRBV7-2
size: -
CDR3: CASSRTGGDPAYEQYF

J: TRBJ2-5
V: TRBV20-1
size: once
CDR3: CSADRGETQYF

J: TRBJ1-6
V: TRBV6-6
size: -
CDR3: CASSYSTSPLHF

J: TRBJ1-3
V: TRBV28
size: -
CDR3: CASHKLGARNTIYF

J: TRBJ2-3
V: TRBV7-3
size: -
CDR3: CASSLGAAGGLPDTQYF

J: TRBJ1-2
V: TRBV7-8
size: -
CDR3: CASSLERVGGVSDYGYTF

J: TRBJ1-2
V: TRBV27
size: -
CDR3: CASSLSIQGGYTF

J: TRBJ1-2
V: TRBV19
size: -
CDR3: CASRADRGRLDYGYTF

J: TRBJ1-2
V: TRBV7-2
size: -
CDR3: CASSLPSGGADGYTF

J: TRBJ1-2
V: TRBV7-3
size: few
CDR3: CASSPRDREDYGYTF

J: TRBJ2-1
V: TRBV2
size: once
CDR3: CASGAASSYNEQFF

J: TRBJ1-2
V: TRBV5-6
size: -
CDR3: CASSSTGAAGYTF

J: TRBJ1-1
V: TRBV30
size: -
CDR3: CACITGGTEAFF

J: TRBJ1-6
V: TRBV2
size: -
CDR3: CASSDSRPSPYSPLHF

J: TRBJ1-1
V: TRBV4-2
size: -
CDR3: CASSLFRRQLLNTEAFF

J: TRBJ1-2
V: TRBV28
size: -
CDR3: CASSFFPRDRPANYGYTF

J: TRBJ2-1
V: TRBV9
size: once
CDR3: CASSFRDGSSYNEQFF

J: TRBJ1-1
V: TRBV4-2
size: -
CDR3: CASSLGFSDTEAFF

J: TRBJ2-7
V: TRBV18
size: -
CDR3: CASSPRTGSYEQYF

J: TRBJ2-3
V: TRBV9
size: -
CDR3: CASSPFLGTSGGTDTQYF

J: TRBJ1-2
V: TRBV7-9
size: -
CDR3: CASSLGGQGKSHAGYTF

J: TRBJ1-2
V: TRBV4-3
size: -
CDR3: CASSQDQGIYGYTF

J: TRBJ2-7
V: TRBV11-2
size: -
CDR3: CASSRRGQSYEQYF

J: TRBJ2-3
V: TRBV27
size: -
CDR3: CASSPLAGVTTDTQYF

J: TRBJ2-1
V: TRBV30
size: -
CDR3: CAWSVPWRAGNEQFF